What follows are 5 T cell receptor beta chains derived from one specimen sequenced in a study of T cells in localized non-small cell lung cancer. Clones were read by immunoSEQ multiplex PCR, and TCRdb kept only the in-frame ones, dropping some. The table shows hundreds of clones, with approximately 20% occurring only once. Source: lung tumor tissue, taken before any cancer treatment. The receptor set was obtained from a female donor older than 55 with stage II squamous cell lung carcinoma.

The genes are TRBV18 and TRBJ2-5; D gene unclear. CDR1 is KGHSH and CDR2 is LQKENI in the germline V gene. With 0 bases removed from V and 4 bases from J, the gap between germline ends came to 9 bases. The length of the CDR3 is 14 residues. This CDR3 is CASSPPDALETQYF. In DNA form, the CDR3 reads TGTGCCAGCTCACCACCCGATGCATTAGAGACCCAGTACTTC. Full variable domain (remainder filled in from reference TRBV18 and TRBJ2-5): NAGVMQNPRHLVRRRGQEARLRCSPMKGHSHVYWYRQLPEEGLKFMVYLQKENIIDESGMPKERFSAEFPKEGPSILRIQQVVRGDSAAYFCASSPPDALETQYFGPGTRLLVL.

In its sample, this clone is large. Here the CDR3 reads CASSLFGLAATTGELFF. CDR3 in DNA: TGTGCCAGCAGCTTATTCGGACTAGCGGCTACAACCGGGGAGCTGTTTTTT. The chain recombines TRBV11-3 with TRBJ2-2; TRBD2 matches 10 bases. The CDR3 spans 17 residues. Germline V lookup: CDR1 SGHNT, CDR2 YENEEA. Trimming cost V 2 bases and J 5 bases; bases outside gene matches: 8.

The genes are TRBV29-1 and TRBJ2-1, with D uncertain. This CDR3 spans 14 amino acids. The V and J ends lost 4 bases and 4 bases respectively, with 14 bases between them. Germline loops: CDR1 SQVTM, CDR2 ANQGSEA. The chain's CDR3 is CSVGMAERYNEQFF. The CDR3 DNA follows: TGCAGCGTTGGTATGGCAGAAAGGTACAATGAGCAGTTCTTC.

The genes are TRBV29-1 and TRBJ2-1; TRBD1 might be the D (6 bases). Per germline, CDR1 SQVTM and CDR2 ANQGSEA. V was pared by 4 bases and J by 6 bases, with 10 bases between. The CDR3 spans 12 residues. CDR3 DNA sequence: TGCAGCGTTGGTCTAGGGGGCAATGAGCAGTTCTTC. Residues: CSVGLGGNEQFF.

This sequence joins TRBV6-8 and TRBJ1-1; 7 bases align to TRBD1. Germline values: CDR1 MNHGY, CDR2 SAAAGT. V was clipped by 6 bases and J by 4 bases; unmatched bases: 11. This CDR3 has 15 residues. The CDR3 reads CASRPLTGSGTEAFF. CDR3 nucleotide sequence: TGTGCCAGCAGACCTCTGACAGGGTCGGGCACTGAAGCTTTCTTT.